This T cell receptor (beta chain) was sequenced in a study of human T cells and chemical hapten exposure. TCRdb redid the calling of the RACE reads with MiXCR, one entry per CDR3 protein. The table has about 110,000 distinct CDR3 sequences, about a tenth seen once. This clonotype has at least ten counts. CDR1 is SGHRS, CDR2 YFSETQ, per germline. V gave up 3 bases and J gave up 1 base; unmatched junction bases: 4. This CDR3 has 15 residues. Time point in this sample: patch test 2, 6 weeks after DPC sensitization. Treatment defined: therapeutic diphenylcyclopropenone sensitization with weekly scalp DPC. Blood was drawn before each patch test was applied.

The source material was whole blood, sampled in connection with sensitization to the hapten diphenylcyclopropenone (DPC). J is TRBJ1-5 and V is TRBV5-1; 7 bases are shared with TRBD1. The origin of this receptor is a woman in her 40s with alopecia areata. Some clones in this sample may be carry-over from other donors' samples. The CDR3 loop reads CASSSGTESNQPQHF. CDR3 DNA: TGCGCCAGCAGCTCTGGGACAGAGAGCAATCAGCCCCAGCATTTT.